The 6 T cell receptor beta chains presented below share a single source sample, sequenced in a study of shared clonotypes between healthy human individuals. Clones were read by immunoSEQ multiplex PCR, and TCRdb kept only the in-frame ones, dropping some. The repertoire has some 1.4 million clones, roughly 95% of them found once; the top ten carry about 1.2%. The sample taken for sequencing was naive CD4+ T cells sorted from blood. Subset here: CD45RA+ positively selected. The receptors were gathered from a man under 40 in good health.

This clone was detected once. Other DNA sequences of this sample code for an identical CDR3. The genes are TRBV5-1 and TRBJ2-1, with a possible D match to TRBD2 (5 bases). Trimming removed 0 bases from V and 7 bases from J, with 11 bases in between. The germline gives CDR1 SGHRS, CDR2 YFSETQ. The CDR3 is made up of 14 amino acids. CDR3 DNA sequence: TGCGCCAGCAGCTTGGGGGCAGGCGGGAATGAGCAGTTCTTC. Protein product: CASSLGAGGNEQFF.

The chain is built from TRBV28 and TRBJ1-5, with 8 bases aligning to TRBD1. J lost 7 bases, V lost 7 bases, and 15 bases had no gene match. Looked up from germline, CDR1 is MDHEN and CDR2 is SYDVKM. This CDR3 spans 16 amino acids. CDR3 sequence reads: CASKPLDRVRHQPQHF. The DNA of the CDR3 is TGTGCCAGCAAGCCTCTGGACAGGGTGAGACACCAGCCCCAGCATTTT.

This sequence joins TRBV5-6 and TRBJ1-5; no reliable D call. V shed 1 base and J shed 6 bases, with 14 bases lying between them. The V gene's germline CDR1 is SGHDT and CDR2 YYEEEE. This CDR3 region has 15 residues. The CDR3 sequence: CASSLTGRVGQPQHF. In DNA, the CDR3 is TGTGCCAGCAGCTTGACTGGTCGGGTAGGTCAGCCCCAGCATTTT.

CDR3 nucleotides: TGTGCCAGCAGCCTCTTCGCATGGACTAGCGGGATGAGGGAGCAGTACTTC. This translates into CASSLFAWTSGMREQYF. The J gene is TRBJ2-7, the V gene TRBV7-6; TRBD2 matches 12 bases. The CDR3 sequence is 17 residues long. CDR1 is SGHVS and CDR2 is FNYEAQ in the germline V gene. Unmatched junction bases numbered 15, after V lost 5 bases and J lost 7 bases.

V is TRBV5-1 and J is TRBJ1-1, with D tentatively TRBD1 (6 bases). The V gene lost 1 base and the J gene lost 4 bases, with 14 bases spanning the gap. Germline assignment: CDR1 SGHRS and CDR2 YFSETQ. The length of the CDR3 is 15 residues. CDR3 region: CASSLTIGQPTEAFF. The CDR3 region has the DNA TGCGCCAGCAGCTTGACAATTGGACAGCCCACTGAAGCTTTCTTT.

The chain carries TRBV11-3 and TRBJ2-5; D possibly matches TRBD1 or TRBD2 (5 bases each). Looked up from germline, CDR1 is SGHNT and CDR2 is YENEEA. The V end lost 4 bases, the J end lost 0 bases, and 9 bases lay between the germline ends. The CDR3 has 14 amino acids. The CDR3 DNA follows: TGTGCCAGCAGCTCCCGGGGCCACCAAGAGACCCAGTACTTC. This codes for CASSSRGHQETQYF.